This TCR beta chain came from a study of blood T cell repertoires in COVID-19 (dated by TCRdb to 2019 to 2021). Looking at the study overall: Samples covering the acute and convalescent phases of COVID-19 were provided by collaborators in the United States, Italy and Spain. The prospective study material was composed of cDNA or gDNA derived from T cells, B-cell-depleted T cells, or PBMCs. Subjects who had been exposed to COVID-19, were actively infected with it, or had recovered from it provided the deeply sampled blood TCRbeta repertoires that made up the dataset. The repertoires were released in a freely available public database intended as a resource for research on the immune response to SARS-CoV-2. The samples were drawn from two sources: the first 160 participants of the ongoing ImmuneRACE study, and 1,254 subjects contributed by 6 global collaborators. A de-identified subject ID, COVID-19 status, age in years and sex were almost always included in the sample metadata. Where available, HLA class I and class II types were obtained from metadata supplied by the sample provider rather than from assay-based typing. Beyond this particular receptor, the publication reports: The amount of clinical and demographic metadata varied by source and participant and was provided uncurated.

A remark on this clone: Its antigen is not yet known. Per-base qualities were not stored, and no clone one base away is much larger.

Each collaborating institution followed its own protocols to collect whole blood in K2EDTA tubes. For TCRbeta analysis, collaborators shipped samples as frozen whole blood, isolated PBMCs, or DNA extracted from either of those sample types. Per the germline V gene (reference sequence), SGHKS is the CDR1 and YYEKEE is the CDR2. V loses 4 bases of germline sequence and J loses 0 bases, and the interval between the two ends is 20 bases. From its cysteine to its phenylalanine, the CDR3 spans 17 amino acids. The sequence is cut down to CDR3 DNA, 51 bases in frame from base 1. The immunoSEQ Assay, a bias-controlled multiplex PCR, was used to amplify TCRbeta CDR3 regions from genomic DNA. As for the authors' bioinformatics: Nucleated cell counts per sample were estimated from amplification of reference gene primers within the assay. To quantify the absolute abundance of each unique TCRbeta CDR3 rearrangement, sequence reads were collapsed and filtered. For each sample, productive Simpson clonality was calculated as the square root of Simpson's diversity index across productive rearrangements. TCRdb's version of the immuneACCESS table is confined to in-frame rearrangements and falls short of the full clone set. An unresolved V gene accounts for under half of the shortfall where checked; the remainder is of unknown origin. V and J calls and clone size are those listed in that table; D and trimming were worked out from the DNA. For this sample the table gives 150,000 to 200,000 clones, of which approximately 90% were detected only once. More than 5% of the sample is in the top ten clones.

This sequence was found in a human donor in a cohort sampled during active COVID-19. Material for sequencing was peripheral blood. The chain employs TRBV5-5 and TRBJ2-7; the D segment could be TRBD1, given 6 matching bases. CDR3 protein: CASSRLGRDKASYEQYF. The sequenced DNA is TGTGCCAGCAGCAGATTGGGCCGGGACAAGGCCTCCTACGAGCAGTACTTC.